The clone carrying this T cell receptor (beta chain) has a single count. The repertoire was sequenced with immunoSEQ multiplex PCR; TCRdb's copy has only in-frame clones and lacks some. The sample lists about 69,000 clones, around 87% occurring once. Looked up from germline, CDR1 is SGDLS and CDR2 is YYNGEE. Between the trimmed V and J ends, which lost 3 bases and 10 bases, there was a span of 8 bases. The CDR3 contains 11 residues. The sample comes from a study of OX40 agonist ivuxolimab in advanced cancers. About the research overall: Past anti-PD-1, anti-PD-L1 or anti-CTLA-4 therapy was accepted, and 40% to 50% had received some.

The specimen comprised CD4+ or CD8+ T cells sorted from blood, sampled in a trial of the OX40 agonist ivuxolimab. The V call is TRBV9, the J call TRBJ2-1, with D unresolved. This receptor was taken from an adult with an advanced solid tumor such as melanoma, head and neck, liver or kidney cancer. The CDR3 bases are TGTGCCAGCAGCGGCGCTGCGGAGCAGTTCTTC. It yields the protein CASSGAAEQFF.